The rows below give T cell receptor beta chains drawn from one sample of a study of OX40 agonist ivuxolimab in advanced cancers. The repertoire was sequenced with immunoSEQ multiplex PCR; TCRdb's copy has only in-frame clones and lacks some. The sample lists about 20,000 clones; 80% to 90% were seen once. The sample consisted of CD4+ or CD8+ T cells sorted from blood, taken in a trial of the OX40 agonist ivuxolimab. The origin of the receptors is an adult with an advanced solid tumor such as melanoma, head and neck, liver or kidney cancer. Each CDR3 is given with its conserved first and last residue.

j_gene: TRBJ1-6
v_gene: TRBV2
CDR3aa: CASSETGSLHF

j_gene: TRBJ2-2
v_gene: TRBV6-1
CDR3aa: CASFGTANTGELFF

j_gene: TRBJ1-2
v_gene: TRBV18
CDR3aa: CASSPRGEGYTF

j_gene: TRBJ1-5
v_gene: TRBV7-8
CDR3aa: CASSPDVQGGPQHF

j_gene: TRBJ1-1
v_gene: TRBV4-3
CDR3aa: CASSQDVQTYTEAFF

j_gene: TRBJ1-5
v_gene: TRBV7-8
CDR3aa: CASSLGADSQQPQHF

j_gene: TRBJ2-1
v_gene: TRBV11-2
CDR3aa: CASRHGLAGRSYNEQFF

j_gene: TRBJ1-2
v_gene: TRBV28
CDR3aa: CASSTIYGYTF

j_gene: TRBJ2-5
v_gene: TRBV5-4
CDR3aa: CASSLGFGQGAGETQYF

j_gene: TRBJ2-7
v_gene: TRBV6-5
CDR3aa: CASSPVSPDSYEQYF